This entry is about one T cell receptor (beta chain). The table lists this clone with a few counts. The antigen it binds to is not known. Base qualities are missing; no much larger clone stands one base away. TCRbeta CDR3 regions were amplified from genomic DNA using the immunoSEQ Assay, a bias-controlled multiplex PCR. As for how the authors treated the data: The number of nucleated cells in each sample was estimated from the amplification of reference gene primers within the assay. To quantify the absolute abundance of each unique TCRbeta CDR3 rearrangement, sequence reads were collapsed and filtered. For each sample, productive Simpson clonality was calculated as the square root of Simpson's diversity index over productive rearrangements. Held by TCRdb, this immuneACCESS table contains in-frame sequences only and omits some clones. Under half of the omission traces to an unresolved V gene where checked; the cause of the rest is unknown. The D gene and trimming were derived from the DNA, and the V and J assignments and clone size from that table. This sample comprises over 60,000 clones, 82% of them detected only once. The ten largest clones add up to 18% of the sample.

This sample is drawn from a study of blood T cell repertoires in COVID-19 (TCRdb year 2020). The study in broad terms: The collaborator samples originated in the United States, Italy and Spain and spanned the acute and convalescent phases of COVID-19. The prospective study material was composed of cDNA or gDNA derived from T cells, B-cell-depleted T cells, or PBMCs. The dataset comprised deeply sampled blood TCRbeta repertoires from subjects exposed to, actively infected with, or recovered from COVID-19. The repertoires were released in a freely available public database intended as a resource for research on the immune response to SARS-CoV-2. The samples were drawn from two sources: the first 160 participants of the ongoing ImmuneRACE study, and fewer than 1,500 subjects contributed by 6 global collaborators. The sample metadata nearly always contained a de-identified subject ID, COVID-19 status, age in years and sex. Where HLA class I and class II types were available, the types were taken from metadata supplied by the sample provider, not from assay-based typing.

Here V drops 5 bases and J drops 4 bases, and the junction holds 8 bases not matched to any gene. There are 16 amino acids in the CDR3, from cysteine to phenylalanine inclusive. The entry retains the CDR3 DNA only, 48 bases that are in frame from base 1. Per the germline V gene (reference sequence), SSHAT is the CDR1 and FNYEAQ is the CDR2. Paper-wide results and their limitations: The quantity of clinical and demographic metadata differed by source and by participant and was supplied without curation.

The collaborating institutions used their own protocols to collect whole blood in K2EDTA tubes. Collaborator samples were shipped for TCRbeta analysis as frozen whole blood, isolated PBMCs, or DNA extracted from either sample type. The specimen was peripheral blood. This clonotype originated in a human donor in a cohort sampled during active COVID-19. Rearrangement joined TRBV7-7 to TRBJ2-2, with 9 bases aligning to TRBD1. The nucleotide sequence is TGTGCCAGCAGCCCACCGGACAGGGGTAGCACCGGGGAGCTGTTTTTT. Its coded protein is CASSPPDRGSTGELFF. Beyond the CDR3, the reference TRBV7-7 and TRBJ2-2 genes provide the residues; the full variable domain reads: GAGVSQSPRYKVTKRGQDVTLRCDPISSHATLYWYQQALGQGPEFLTYFNYEAQPDKSGLPSDRFSAERPEGSISTLTIQRTEQRDSAMYRCASSPPDRGSTGELFFGEGSRLTVL.